This TCR beta chain was sequenced during a study of blood T cell repertoires in COVID-19. The wider study: Both acute and convalescent COVID-19 samples were obtained from the United States, Italy and Spain.

Original analysis: Amplification of reference gene primers provided the estimated nucleated cell counts. Repertoires were generated with immunoSEQ multiplex PCR, while TCRdb's copy carries only in-frame clones and drops some. The V and J calls and clone size come from that table; D and trimming were worked out from the DNA. Of 110,000 or so clones in the sample, about 80% are singletons; the top ten hold 8.1%. The count of this clone is one. CDR1 and CDR2 from the germline V gene are GTSNPN and SVGIG (reference sequence). The CDR3 runs to 15 residues. V was clipped by 7 bases and J by 1 base; unmatched bases: 10.

The sequenced sample consisted of peripheral blood. The chain recombines TRBV30 with TRBJ2-4, with TRBD1 matching 7 bases. The receptor's source is a woman aged 40 to 50 with acute or convalescent COVID-19. Here the CDR3 DNA reads TGTGCCTCGGACAGACAGGGAGCTGCCAAAAACATTCAGTACTTC. This gives the protein CASDRQGAAKNIQYF.